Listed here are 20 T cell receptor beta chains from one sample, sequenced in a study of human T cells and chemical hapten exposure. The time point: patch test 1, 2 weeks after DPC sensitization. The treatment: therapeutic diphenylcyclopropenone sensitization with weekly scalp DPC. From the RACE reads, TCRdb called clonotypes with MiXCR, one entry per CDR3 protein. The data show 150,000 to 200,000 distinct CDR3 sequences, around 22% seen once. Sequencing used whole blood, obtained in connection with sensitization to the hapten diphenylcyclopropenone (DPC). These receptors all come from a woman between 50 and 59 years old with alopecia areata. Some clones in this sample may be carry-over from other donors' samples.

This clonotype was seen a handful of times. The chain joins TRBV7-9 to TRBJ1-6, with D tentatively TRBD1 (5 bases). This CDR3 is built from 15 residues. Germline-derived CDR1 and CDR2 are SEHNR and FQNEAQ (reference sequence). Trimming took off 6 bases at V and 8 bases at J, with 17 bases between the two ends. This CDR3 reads CASRPDTLIYSPLHF. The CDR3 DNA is TGTGCCAGCAGACCGGACACCCTGATTTATTCACCCCTCCACTTT.

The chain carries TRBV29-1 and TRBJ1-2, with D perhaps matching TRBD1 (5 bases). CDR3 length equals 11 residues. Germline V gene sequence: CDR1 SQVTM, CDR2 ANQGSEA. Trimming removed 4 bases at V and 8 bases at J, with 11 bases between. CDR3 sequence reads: CSVGADKGYTF. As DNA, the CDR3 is TGCAGCGTTGGGGCGGACAAAGGCTACACCTTC.

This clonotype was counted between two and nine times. In DNA form, the CDR3 reads TGTGCCAGCAGCCCCCTTTTTGGGTCATCGCAGTATTTT. This sequence encodes CASSPLFGSSQYF. The rearrangement uses TRBV7-6 and TRBJ2-3; D is ambiguous. With 5 bases removed from V and 10 bases from J, the gap between germline ends came to 16 bases. The CDR3 length is 13 residues. CDR1 and CDR2 from the germline V gene are SGHVS and FNYEAQ.

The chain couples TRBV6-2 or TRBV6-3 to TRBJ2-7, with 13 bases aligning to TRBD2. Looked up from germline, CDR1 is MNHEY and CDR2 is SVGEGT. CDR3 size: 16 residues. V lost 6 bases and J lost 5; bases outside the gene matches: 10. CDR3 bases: TGTGCCAGCAGCATTAGGAAGGGACTAGCGGGACACGAGCAGTACTTC. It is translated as CASSIRKGLAGHEQYF.

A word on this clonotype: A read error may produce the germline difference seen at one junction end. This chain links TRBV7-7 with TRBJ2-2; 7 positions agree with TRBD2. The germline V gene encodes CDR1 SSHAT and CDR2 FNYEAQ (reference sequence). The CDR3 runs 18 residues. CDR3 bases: TGTGCTAGCAGCGACGACCTTGGCGGGAGATCTTTCGGCGGGGAGCTGTTTTTT. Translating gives CASSDDLGGRSFGGELFF.

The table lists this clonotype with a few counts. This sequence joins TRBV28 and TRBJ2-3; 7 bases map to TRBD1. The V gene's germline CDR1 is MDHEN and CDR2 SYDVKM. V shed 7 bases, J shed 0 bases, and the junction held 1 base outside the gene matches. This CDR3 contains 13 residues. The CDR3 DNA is TGTGCCAGCACGGACAGGAGCACAGATACGCAGTATTTT. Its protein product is CASTDRSTDTQYF.

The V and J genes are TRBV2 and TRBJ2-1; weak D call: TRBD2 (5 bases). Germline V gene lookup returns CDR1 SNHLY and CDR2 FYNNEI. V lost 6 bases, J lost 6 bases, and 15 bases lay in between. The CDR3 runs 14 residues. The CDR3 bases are TGTGCCAGCAGCACCACTAGGACTGGCAATGAGCAGTTCTTC. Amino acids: CASSTTRTGNEQFF.

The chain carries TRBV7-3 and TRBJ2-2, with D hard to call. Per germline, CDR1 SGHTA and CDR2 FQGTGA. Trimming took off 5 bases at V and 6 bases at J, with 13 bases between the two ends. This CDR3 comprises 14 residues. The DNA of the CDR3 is TGTGCCAGCAGCCCCCGCGGTAGTTCCGGGGAGCTGTTTTTT. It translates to CASSPRGSSGELFF.

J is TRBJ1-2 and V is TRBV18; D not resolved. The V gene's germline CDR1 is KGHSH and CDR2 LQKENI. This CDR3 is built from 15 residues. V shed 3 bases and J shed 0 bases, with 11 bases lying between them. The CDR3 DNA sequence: TGTGCCAGCTCACCTGTAGCAAACGCTAACTATGGCTACACCTTC. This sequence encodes CASSPVANANYGYTF.

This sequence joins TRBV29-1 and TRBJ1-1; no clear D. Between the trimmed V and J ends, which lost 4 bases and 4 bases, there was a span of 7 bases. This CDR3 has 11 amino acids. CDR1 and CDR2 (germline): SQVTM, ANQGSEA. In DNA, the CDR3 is TGCAGCGTTGTGACGTCCACTGAAGCTTTCTTT. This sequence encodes CSVVTSTEAFF.

CDR3 coding DNA: TGCAGTGCTGCCCGGGACAGGAGCCACAATGAGCAGTTCTTC. Translating it yields CSAARDRSHNEQFF. The chain employs TRBV20-1 and TRBJ2-1; 8 bases agree with TRBD1. This CDR3 contains 14 residues. Germline V lookup: CDR1 DFQATT, CDR2 SNEGSKA (reference sequence). Unmatched junction bases numbered 8, after V lost 5 bases and J lost 5 bases.

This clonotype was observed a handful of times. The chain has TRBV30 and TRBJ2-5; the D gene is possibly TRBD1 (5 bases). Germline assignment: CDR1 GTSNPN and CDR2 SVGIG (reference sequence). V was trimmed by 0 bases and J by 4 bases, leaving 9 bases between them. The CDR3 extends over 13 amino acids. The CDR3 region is CAWSVSGLETQYF. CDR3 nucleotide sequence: TGTGCCTGGAGTGTTTCAGGGTTAGAGACCCAGTACTTC.

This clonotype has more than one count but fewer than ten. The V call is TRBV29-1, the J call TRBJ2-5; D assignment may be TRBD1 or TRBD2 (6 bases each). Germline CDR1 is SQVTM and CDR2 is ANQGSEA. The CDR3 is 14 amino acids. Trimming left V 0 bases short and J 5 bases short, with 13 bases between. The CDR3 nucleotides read TGCAGCGTTGAAGAGGGGGCTGGGAGGGAGACCCAGTACTTC. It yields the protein CSVEEGAGRETQYF.

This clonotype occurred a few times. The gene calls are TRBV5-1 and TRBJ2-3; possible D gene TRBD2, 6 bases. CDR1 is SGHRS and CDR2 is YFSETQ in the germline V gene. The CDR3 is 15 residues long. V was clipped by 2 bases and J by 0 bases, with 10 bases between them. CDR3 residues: CASSFRDSSTDTQYF. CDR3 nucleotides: TGCGCCAGCAGCTTCCGGGACTCCAGCACAGATACGCAGTATTTT.

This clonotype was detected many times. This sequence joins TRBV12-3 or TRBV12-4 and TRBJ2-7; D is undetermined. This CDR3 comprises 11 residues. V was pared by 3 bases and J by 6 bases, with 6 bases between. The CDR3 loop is CASSFDREQYF. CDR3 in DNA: TGTGCCAGCAGTTTTGACCGCGAGCAGTACTTC.

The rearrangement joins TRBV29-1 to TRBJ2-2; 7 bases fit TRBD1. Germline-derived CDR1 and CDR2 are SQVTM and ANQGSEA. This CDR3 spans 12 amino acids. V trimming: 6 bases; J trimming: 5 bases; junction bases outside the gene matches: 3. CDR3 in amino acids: CSVTGRTGELFF. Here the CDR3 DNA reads TGCAGCGTGACAGGGAGAACCGGGGAGCTGTTTTTT.

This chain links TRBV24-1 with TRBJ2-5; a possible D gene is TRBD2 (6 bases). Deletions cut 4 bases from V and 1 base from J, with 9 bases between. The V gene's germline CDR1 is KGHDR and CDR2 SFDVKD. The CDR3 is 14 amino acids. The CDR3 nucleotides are TGTGCCACCAGTGAGGCTAGCGCCCAAGAGACCCAGTACTTC. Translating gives CATSEASAQETQYF.

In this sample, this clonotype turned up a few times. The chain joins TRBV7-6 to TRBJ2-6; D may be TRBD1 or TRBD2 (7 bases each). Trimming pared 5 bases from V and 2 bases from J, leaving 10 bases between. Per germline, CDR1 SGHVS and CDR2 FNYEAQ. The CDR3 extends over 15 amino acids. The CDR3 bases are TGTGCCAGCAGCGCAGGGGGGGCTGGGGCCAACGTCCTGACTTTC. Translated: CASSAGGAGANVLTF.

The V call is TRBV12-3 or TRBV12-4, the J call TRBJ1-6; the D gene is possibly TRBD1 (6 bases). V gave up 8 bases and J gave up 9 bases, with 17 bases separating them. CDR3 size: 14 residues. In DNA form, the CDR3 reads TGTGCCAGCGCTAGCGACAGGTCGGGTTCACCCCTCCACTTT. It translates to CASASDRSGSPLHF.

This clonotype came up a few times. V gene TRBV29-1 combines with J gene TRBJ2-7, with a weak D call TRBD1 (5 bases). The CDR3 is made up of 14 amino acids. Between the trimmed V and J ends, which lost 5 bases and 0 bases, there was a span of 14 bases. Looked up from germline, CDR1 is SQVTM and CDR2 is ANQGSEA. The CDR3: CSVSLGASSYEQYF. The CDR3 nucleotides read TGCAGCGTTTCCCTTGGGGCGAGCTCCTACGAGCAGTACTTC.